The rows below give T cell receptor beta chains drawn from one sample of a study of CD8 T cells in Susac syndrome. TCRdb itself ran the immunoSEQ multiplex PCR reads through MiXCR, one entry per CDR3 protein. Among about 90,000 distinct CDR3 sequences listed, 85% to 95% were seen once. Sequenced input: CD8+ T cells from PBMCs. The receptors come from a human donor in good health. Each CDR3 is given with its conserved first and last residue. The order of the fields is clone size, J gene, V gene, D gene, CDR3 DNA, CDR3 protein. A D gene is named only where the DNA matches it firmly. Size is stated for part of the rows, as once, few or many counts, or as a class when the clone is expanded.

>NA|TRBJ1-4|TRBV4-1|NA
TGCGCCAGCAGCCCCGATGCAACTAATGAAAAACTGTTTTTT
CASSPDATNEKLFF
>NA|TRBJ2-7|TRBV5-5|TRBD1
TGTGCCAGCAGCTTGACCGGGACAGCCCACGAGCAGTACTTC
CASSLTGTAHEQYF
>NA|TRBJ1-1|TRBV10-3|NA
TGTGCCATCAGTGAGAAATACGACGGCACTGAAGCTTTCTTT
CAISEKYDGTEAFF
>NA|TRBJ1-1|TRBV29-1|NA
TGCAGCGTTGAATGGTCGGATCTTTGGGGCACTGAAGCTTTCTTT
CSVEWSDLWGTEAFF
>once|TRBJ2-1|TRBV6-2/TRBV6-3|NA
TGTGCCACCCGGGGGCCTGAGCAGTTCTTC
CATRGPEQFF
>NA|TRBJ1-6|TRBV6-1|NA
TGTGCCAGCAGTGAACGCGGGGAAAGGTCACCCCTCCACTTT
CASSERGERSPLHF
>NA|TRBJ2-2|TRBV14|NA
TGTGCCAGCAGCCAAGCCGGGTATGCCGGGGAGCTGTTTTTT
CASSQAGYAGELFF
>NA|TRBJ1-1|TRBV5-4|NA
TGTGCCAGCAGCTTTTGGGGGGACACTGAAGCTTTCTTT
CASSFWGDTEAFF
>NA|TRBJ2-5|TRBV7-8|TRBD2
TGTGCCAGCAGCGTTCCCCCGGGACTAGCGGGGGGGCCGGGAGAGACCCAGTACTTC
CASSVPPGLAGGPGETQYF
>NA|TRBJ1-2|TRBV11-2|NA
TGTGCCAGCAGGTTCATCGGGGGCTATGGCTACACCTTC
CASRFIGGYGYTF
>once|TRBJ2-2|TRBV3-1|NA
TGTGCCAGCAGCCAAAAGAACACCGGGGAGCTGTTTTTT
CASSQKNTGELFF
>NA|TRBJ2-2|TRBV29-1|NA
TGCAGCGTTGAAGATCTGTCTTACCGGGACACCTCCGGGGAGCTGTTTTTT
CSVEDLSYRDTSGELFF
>NA|TRBJ2-4|TRBV29-1|NA
TGCAGCGCCGAGTTTGGGGTCAAAAACATTCAGTACTTC
CSAEFGVKNIQYF
>few|TRBJ2-7|TRBV12-3/TRBV12-4|NA
TGTGCCAGCAGTCCCGGGACCGGCTACGAGCAGTACTTC
CASSPGTGYEQYF
>NA|TRBJ1-1|TRBV6-1|NA
TGTGCCAGCAGGAAGGGGGGGACTGAAGCTTTCTTT
CASRKGGTEAFF
>NA|TRBJ2-2|TRBV20-1|TRBD2
TGCAGTGCTAGAGATCTGATAGGGCTAGCGGAGACCTACACCGGGGAGCTGTTTTTT
CSARDLIGLAETYTGELFF
>once|TRBJ2-7|TRBV13|NA
TGTGCCAGCAGCTTAAGCGCCAGAGCCTACGAGCAGTACTTC
CASSLSARAYEQYF
>NA|TRBJ2-4|TRBV7-9|TRBD1
TGTGCCAGCAGTATTATACTAAGGACAGGGGGCACGAACATTCAGTACTTC
CASSIILRTGGTNIQYF
>NA|TRBJ2-1|TRBV9|TRBD2
TGTGCCAGCAGCCTACTAGCGGATACCTACAATGAGCAGTTCTTC
CASSLLADTYNEQFF
>NA|TRBJ2-7|TRBV5-1|NA
TGCGCCAGCCAGCCTGGGGCGGGGGCATACTACGAGCAGTACTTC
CASQPGAGAYYEQYF
>NA|TRBJ2-1|TRBV3-1|NA
TGTGCCAGCAGCCAGGACCTACTAAGGGTTCATGAGCAGTTCTTC
CASSQDLLRVHEQFF
>NA|TRBJ2-5|TRBV7-8|NA
TGTGCCAGCAGCTTGGACGGTTTGGTTGAGACCCAGTACTTC
CASSLDGLVETQYF
>NA|TRBJ2-5|TRBV5-6|TRBD2
TGTGCCAGCCGACGAGCGGGGTACCAAGAGACCCAGTACTTC
CASRRAGYQETQYF
>NA|TRBJ1-2|TRBV6-1|TRBD1
TGTGCCAGCAGCGCCAGGACAGGGTGGGCTAACTATGGCTACACCTTC
CASSARTGWANYGYTF
>NA|TRBJ1-1|TRBV18|NA
TGTGCCAGCTACGCCTCCAGGGGCCGGGGGCCTGAAGCTTTCTTT
CASYASRGRGPEAFF
>NA|TRBJ2-1|TRBV6-6|NA
TGTGCCAGCAGTTATGGGACTGCAGGCGATGAGCAGTTCTTC
CASSYGTAGDEQFF
>NA|TRBJ1-1|TRBV13|NA
TGTGCCAGCAGCTCGGGACCCGTCACTGAAGCTTTCTTT
CASSSGPVTEAFF
>NA|TRBJ2-7|TRBV7-3|NA
TGTGCCAGCAGCCCGGGCGGGAATGGGCTCTACGAGCAGTACTTC
CASSPGGNGLYEQYF
>NA|TRBJ1-5|TRBV7-6|NA
TGTGCCAGCAGCTTATGGGTCAATCAGCCCCAGCATTTT
CASSLWVNQPQHF
>NA|TRBJ2-5|TRBV29-1|NA
TGCAGCGTGGACCCCGGGCCGATAGAGACCCAGTACTTC
CSVDPGPIETQYF
>NA|TRBJ2-1|TRBV27|TRBD2
TGTGCCAGCAGTTTCTCCGGTGCCCTGACTAGCGGGGGGTGGAATGAGCAGTTCTTC
CASSFSGALTSGGWNEQFF
>NA|TRBJ2-2|TRBV29-1|TRBD1
TGCAGCGTTCGACAGGGCTTGGTGCTGTTTTTT
CSVRQGLVLFF
>NA|TRBJ1-3|TRBV4-2|NA
TGTGCCAGCAGCCAAGCCCGTCCTATCCGCCCTGGAAACACCATATATTTT
CASSQARPIRPGNTIYF
>NA|TRBJ1-2|TRBV29-1|NA
TGCAGCGTTAACCACCGCTATGGCTACACCTTC
CSVNHRYGYTF
>NA|TRBJ1-5|TRBV3-1|NA
TGTGCCAGCAGCCAAGAAGGGGGGGCCGGTCAGCCCCAGCATTTT
CASSQEGGAGQPQHF
>few|TRBJ2-2|TRBV7-6|NA
TGTGCCAGCAGCTTAGCGGGAGCCGGGGAGCTGTTTTTT
CASSLAGAGELFF